The present T cell receptor beta chain was sequenced within a study of sequential checkpoint blockade in melanoma. Stated treatment: randomized to nivolumab then ipilimumab (arm A) or the reverse (arm B). PBMC sorting kept live CD3+CD8+ cells without CD19 or CD56. The CDR3 length is 14 residues. V lost 4 bases and J lost 4, with 15 bases in between. The V gene's germline CDR1 is SGHNT and CDR2 YYREEE (reference sequence). Clones were read by immunoSEQ multiplex PCR, and TCRdb kept only the in-frame ones, dropping some. The profile covers around 11,000 clones, with 70% to 85% appearing a single time and 50% taken by the ten largest.

This receptor was taken from a human donor with melanoma. The source was CD8+ T cells sorted from blood (inferred from file names), collected from a patient given nivolumab and ipilimumab in sequence. The chain is built from TRBV5-4 and TRBJ2-7; TRBD2 might be the D (6 bases). CDR3 amino acids: CASSLSGSYYEQYF. Written as DNA, the CDR3 is TGTGCCAGCAGCCTCTCCGGGAGTTATTACGAGCAGTACTTC.